The 17 T cell receptor beta chains below all came from one sample that was sequenced in a study of T cells in women clearing cervical HPV infection. Data came from immunoSEQ multiplex PCR; TCRdb stores just in-frame clones and leaves some out. The specimen's table records 40,000 to 55,000 clones. Material: blood buffy coat. The source is a woman between 18 and 70 years old with a cervical HPV16 infection that either progressed to CIN3+ or cleared (not recorded which).

In regard to this clone: Coverage ceases 3 residues before the CDR3 finishes, and the germline J gene fills in the end. The gene calls are TRBV7-9 and TRBJ2-7, with TRBD1 as a possible D gene (5 bases). Germline V gene data show CDR1 as SEHNR and CDR2 as FQNEAQ (reference sequence). This CDR3 spans 13 amino acids. The V end lost 4 bases, the J end lost 4 bases, and 11 bases lay between the germline ends. This CDR3 reads CASSSDTEYEQYF. The CDR3 bases that were read are TGTGCCAGCAGCTCGGACACGGAGTACGAG. The variable domain in full, completed from reference TRBV7-9 and TRBJ2-7, reads DTGVSQNPRHKITKRGQNVTFRCDPISEHNRLYWYRQTLGQGPEFLTYFQNEAQLEKSRLLSDRFSAERPKGSFSTLEIQRTEQGDSAMYLCASSSDTEYEQYFGPGTRLTVT.

Points on this clone: The CDR3 extends 3 residues past the end of the read, so its final part is completed from the germline J gene. The chain recombines TRBV6-1 with TRBJ1-4; the match to TRBD1 covers 11 bases. The CDR3 is 15 residues long. The trim removed 1 base at V and 8 bases at J, leaving 3 bases unmatched. Germline CDR1 reads MNHNS; CDR2 reads SASEGT. This chain's CDR3 is CASSEGGQGGEKLFF. The DNA read from the CDR3 is TGTGCCAGCAGTGAAGGGGGACAGGGGGGCGAAAAA.

With respect to this clone: Coverage ceases 3 residues before the CDR3 finishes, and the germline J gene fills in the end. V is TRBV28 and J is TRBJ2-3, with TRBD1 matching 9 bases. Per the germline V gene, CDR1 is MDHEN and CDR2 is SYDVKM. This CDR3 is 16 amino acids long. Trimming took 4 bases from V and 5 from J; bases not matched to a gene: 10. The DNA read from the CDR3 is TGTGCCAGCAGTTCGCAAACCCGACAGGGGGGAGATACG. It codes for CASSSQTRQGGDT. The full CDR3 reads CASSSQTRQGGDTQYF.

Note on this clone: The CDR3 end is not reached by the read, which stops 3 residues before it; the germline J gene fills it in. This sequence joins TRBV3-1 (or the pseudogene TRBV3-2) and TRBJ1-4, with TRBD1 matching over 9 bases. With 2 bases clipped from V and 8 bases from J, the junction kept 6 bases outside the gene matches. The CDR3 totals 15 residues. Looked up from germline, CDR1 is LGHDT and CDR2 is YNNKEL (reference sequence). Incomplete CDR3 DNA: TGTGCCAGCAGCCAATCGGGACAGGGAAACGAAAAA. This translates into CASSQSGQGNEK. The entire CDR3 reads CASSQSGQGNEKLFF.

A word on this clone: The CDR3 end is not reached by the read, which stops 3 residues before it; the germline J gene fills it in. The chain is built from TRBV6-2 or TRBV6-3 and TRBJ1-1; D is possibly TRBD1 (5 bases). The ends were cut back, 3 bases at V and 3 bases at J, with 11 bases in the middle. The CDR3 is 14 residues long. Germline V lookup: CDR1 MNHEY, CDR2 SVGEGT. CDR3 loop: CASSYGGVDTEAFF. The CDR3 bases that were read are TGTGCCAGCAGTTATGGGGGGGTTGACACTGAA.

Comment on this clone: Coverage ceases 3 residues before the CDR3 finishes, and the germline J gene fills in the end. J is TRBJ1-1 and V is TRBV19, with D possibly TRBD1 on 5 matching bases. The CDR3 spans 14 residues. Looked up from germline, CDR1 is LNHDA and CDR2 is SQIVND (reference sequence). The covered CDR3 bases are TGTGCCAGTAGTCCCACCGGGGGGGTCGAGACA. This codes for CASSPTGGVET. From start to end, the CDR3 is CASSPTGGVETAFF.

Concerning this clone itself: The sequenced fragment ends 3 residues before the CDR3 boundary, so the rest is inferred from the germline J gene. The chain has TRBV7-6 and TRBJ2-5; TRBD2 matches 9 bases. Germline CDR1 reads SGHVS; CDR2 reads FNYEAQ. This CDR3 comprises 13 residues. After removal of 8 bases from V and 3 bases from J, the junction contained 4 bases not matched to a gene. The covered CDR3 bases are TGTGCCAGCGGCGGGGGGGCTAAAGAGACC. This sequence encodes CASGGGAKET. In full, the CDR3 is CASGGGAKETQYF.

Remarks on this clone: The read stops 3 residues short of the end of the CDR3; the missing end is completed from the germline J gene. This sequence joins TRBV28 and TRBJ2-7; 7 bases align to TRBD2. Germline V CDR1 and CDR2: MDHEN, SYDVKM. The CDR3 covers 17 residues. V lost 5 bases to trimming and J lost 4 bases; unmatched junction nucleotides: 17. CDR3 amino acids: CASSRGERGVRFYEQYF. The part of the CDR3 DNA that was read is TGTGCCAGCAGTCGGGGGGAGAGGGGTGTCCGGTTTTACGAG.

Details on this clone: Coverage ceases 3 residues before the CDR3 finishes, and the germline J gene fills in the end. This chain links TRBV7-6 with TRBJ1-1; TRBD1 matches at 7 bases. The CDR3 sequence is 13 residues long. J gave up 1 base and V 5 bases, and 1 base lay outside the gene matches. Germline loops: CDR1 SGHVS, CDR2 FNYEAQ. The DNA read from the CDR3 is TGTGCCAGCAGCAGACAGGGGAACACTGAA. Amino acids: CASSRQGNTE. In full, the CDR3 is CASSRQGNTEAFF.

Turning to this clone: With the read ending 3 residues before the CDR3 end, the germline J gene is used to fill in that end. The genes are TRBV19 and TRBJ2-1; TRBD1 matches 8 bases. From germline, CDR1 is LNHDA and CDR2 SQIVND (reference sequence). The CDR3 contains 14 residues. V lost 1 base, J lost 8 bases, and 4 bases stayed unmatched. The CDR3 DNA, read in part, is TGTGCCAGTAGTATAGTGGCAGGGGGCCATGAG. Amino acid sequence: CASSIVAGGHE. The full CDR3 protein reads CASSIVAGGHEQFF.

Points on this clone: The read halts 3 residues ahead of the CDR3 end, with the missing end drawn from the germline J gene. The V gene is TRBV15, the J gene TRBJ1-1; 7 nucleotides line up with TRBD1. The CDR3 has 14 residues. With V trimmed by 5 bases and J by 1 base, 4 bases remained unmatched. Per germline, CDR1 LNHNV and CDR2 YYDKDF (reference sequence). Partial CDR3 DNA: TGTGCCACCAGCGCGACAGGGCAGAACACTGAA. It specifies CATSATGQNTE. The complete CDR3 sequence is CATSATGQNTEAFF.

Of note for this clone: The CDR3 end lies 3 residues beyond the end of the read and is filled in from the germline J gene. The V and J genes are TRBV5-1 and TRBJ2-7; TRBD1 matches at 9 bases. The CDR3 consists of 14 residues. After removal of 0 bases from V and 4 bases from J, the junction contained 2 bases not matched to a gene. Germline CDR1 SGHRS, CDR2 YFSETQ. The chain's CDR3 is CASSLGDREYEQYF. The CDR3 DNA, read in part, is TGCGCCAGCAGCTTGGGGGACAGGGAATACGAG.

As to this clone: The CDR3 end is not reached by the read, which stops 3 residues before it; the germline J gene fills it in. This chain connects TRBV5-6 to TRBJ2-3, with 7 bases that match TRBD2. Germline values: CDR1 SGHDT, CDR2 YYEEEE. V lost 3 bases to trimming and J lost 3 bases; unmatched junction nucleotides: 7. The CDR3 runs 15 residues. CDR3 loop: CASSSLAPGTDTQYF. The covered CDR3 bases are TGTGCCAGCAGCTCACTAGCGCCGGGGACAGATACG. Combining the CDR3 with reference TRBV5-6 and TRBJ2-3 gives the whole variable domain DAGVTQSPTHLIKTRGQQVTLRCSPKSGHDTVSWYQQALGQGPQFIFQYYEEEERQRGNFPDRFSGHQFPNYSSELNVNALLLGDSALYLCASSSLAPGTDTQYFGPGTRLTVL.

Worth noting for this clone: The DNA ends 3 residues before the CDR3 does, and the rest of the CDR3 is filled in from the germline J gene. The genes are TRBV2 and TRBJ2-3; the D is unclear. Germline-derived CDR1 and CDR2 are SNHLY and FYNNEI. The CDR3 is 12 amino acids. Trimming removed 7 bases from V and 5 bases from J, with 10 bases in between. The CDR3 bases that were read are TGTGCCAGCACCAGACACCGAGATACG. Amino acid sequence: CASTRHRDT. The whole CDR3 is CASTRHRDTQYF. The variable domain in full, completed from reference TRBV2 and TRBJ2-3, reads EPEVTQTPSHQVTQMGQEVILRCVPISNHLYFYWYRQILGQKVEFLVSFYNNEISEKSEIFDDQFSVERPDGSNFTLKIRSTKLEDSAMYFCASTRHRDTQYFGPGTRLTVL.

The CDR3 protein is CASSPRQGFTGELFF. Incomplete CDR3 DNA: TGTGCCAGCAGCCCCCGACAGGGTTTTACCGGGGAG. The gene calls are TRBV11-3 and TRBJ2-2; 7 nucleotides agree with TRBD1. The read ends 3 residues early relative to the CDR3; the germline J gene fills the gap. This CDR3 has 15 residues. In germline, CDR1 is SGHNT, CDR2 YENEEA. Trimming removed 5 bases from V and 5 bases from J; junction bases left unmatched: 8.

Comments on this clone: Other DNA variants within this sample encode the same CDR3. The CDR3 bases that were read are TGTGCCAGCAGCTTGTACTACGAG. Translation: CASSLYYE. The CDR3 reads in full as CASSLYYEQYF. V and J are TRBV5-6 and TRBJ2-7; no clear D. The DNA ends 3 residues before the CDR3 does, and the rest of the CDR3 is filled in from the germline J gene. The CDR3 extends over 11 amino acids. Germline lookup yields CDR1 SGHDT and CDR2 YYEEEE. V shed 1 base and J shed 3 bases, with 2 bases lying between them.

CDR3 bases read: TGTGCTAGTGGCCAATCCGGGACAGGGAGGTCAAATGAG. Translating gives CASGQSGTGRSNE. The full CDR3 is CASGQSGTGRSNEQFF. The chain links TRBV12-5 to TRBJ2-1; 9 positions match TRBD1. With the read ending 3 residues before the CDR3 end, the germline J gene is used to fill in that end. CDR3 length: 16 residues. Germline CDR1 LGHNT, CDR2 FRNRAP. V shed 6 bases and J 7 bases; nucleotides not matched to a gene: 13.